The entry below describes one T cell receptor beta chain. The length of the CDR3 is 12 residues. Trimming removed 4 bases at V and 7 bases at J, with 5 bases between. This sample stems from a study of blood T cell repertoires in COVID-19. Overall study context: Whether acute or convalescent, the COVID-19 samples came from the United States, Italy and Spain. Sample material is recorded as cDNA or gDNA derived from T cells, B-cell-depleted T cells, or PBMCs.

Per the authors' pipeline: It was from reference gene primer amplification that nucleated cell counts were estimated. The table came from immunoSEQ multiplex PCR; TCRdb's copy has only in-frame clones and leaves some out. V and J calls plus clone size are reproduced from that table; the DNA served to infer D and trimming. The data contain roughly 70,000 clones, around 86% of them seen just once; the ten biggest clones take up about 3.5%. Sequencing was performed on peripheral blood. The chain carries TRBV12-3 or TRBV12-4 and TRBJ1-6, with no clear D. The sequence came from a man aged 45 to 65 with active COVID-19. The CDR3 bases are TGTGCCAGCAGTTACAGAAATTCACCCCTCCACTTT. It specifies CASSYRNSPLHF.